Below, 19 T cell receptor beta chains from the same sample are listed, as sequenced in a study of shared clonotypes between healthy human individuals. Some clones are missing from TCRdb's copy, which holds only in-frame ones; the method was immunoSEQ multiplex PCR. The sample holds about a million clones, 70% to 85% seen once. The material sequenced was memory CD4+ T cells sorted from blood. Subset of the sample: CD45RA-negative fraction. These receptors were taken from a young man in good health.

This clone appeared once. V and J are TRBV6-1 and TRBJ2-3, with D tentatively TRBD1 or TRBD2 (5 bases each). This CDR3 is built from 14 residues. The V end lost 8 bases, the J end lost 2 bases, and 14 bases lay between the germline ends. Germline CDR1 MNHNS, CDR2 SASEGT. The CDR3 reads CASRQGVTTDTQYF. DNA for the CDR3: TGTGCCAGCCGGCAGGGAGTAACCACAGATACGCAGTATTTT.

This clone was counted once. V and J are TRBV30 and TRBJ1-4, with TRBD1 matching 7 bases. Per germline, CDR1 GTSNPN and CDR2 SVGIG (reference sequence). This CDR3 region has 15 residues. Trimming cost V 1 base and J 5 bases; bases outside gene matches: 7. The chain's CDR3 is CAWSASDRTNEKLFF. In DNA form, the CDR3 reads TGTGCCTGGAGTGCCTCGGACAGGACGAATGAAAAACTGTTTTTT.

The CDR3 nucleotides are TGCGCCAGCAGCTTGGTAGGCATCGATAGGAGCTCCTATAATTCACCCCTCCACTTT. Translated, it gives CASSLVGIDRSSYNSPLHF. V is TRBV5-1 and J is TRBJ1-6; D gene ambiguous. The CDR3 consists of 19 residues. Germline V gene lookup returns CDR1 SGHRS and CDR2 YFSETQ. The V and J ends lost 0 bases and 0 bases respectively, with 16 bases between them.

The chain combines TRBV6-1 with TRBJ1-1; no clear D gene. Trimming cost V 7 bases and J 3 bases, with 9 bases left between them. The CDR3 contains 12 residues. CDR1 is MNHNS, CDR2 SASEGT, per germline. The chain's CDR3 is CASNQPDTEAFF. CDR3 DNA sequence: TGTGCCAGCAACCAGCCGGACACTGAAGCTTTCTTT.

In its sample, this clone was seen many times. This chain links TRBV6-1 with TRBJ2-7; D is unclear. Trimming took 9 bases from V and 2 from J, leaving 17 bases between them. Germline V gene data show CDR1 as MNHNS and CDR2 as SASEGT. There are 14 residues in the CDR3. CDR3 residues: CASERIGPAYEQYF. As DNA, the CDR3 is TGTGCCAGTGAGAGGATCGGCCCAGCCTACGAGCAGTACTTC.

This chain connects TRBV2 to TRBJ2-3; D is unclear. The CDR3 length is 12 residues. V was clipped by 7 bases and J by 2 bases, with 7 bases between them. The germline CDR1 and CDR2 sequences are SNHLY and FYNNEI. For the CDR3, the DNA is TGTGCCAGCACTGGGGACACAGATACGCAGTATTTT. Protein: CASTGDTDTQYF.

This chain links TRBV11-2 with TRBJ1-4; D gene unclear. This CDR3 region has 12 residues. Trimming removed 5 bases from V and 12 bases from J, with 13 bases in between. Germline V gene lookup returns CDR1 SGHAT and CDR2 FQNNGV. CDR3 sequence: CASSQNGIQLFF. CDR3 nucleotides: TGTGCCAGCAGCCAAAACGGTATACAACTGTTTTTT.

The V call is TRBV2, the J call TRBJ1-5, with D uncertain. V lost 2 bases to trimming and J lost 3 bases, with 14 bases between them. The CDR3 is made up of 16 amino acids. Germline V gives CDR1 SNHLY, CDR2 FYNNEI. This CDR3 is CASSENNGALNQPQHF. The CDR3 region has the DNA TGTGCCAGCAGTGAAAACAACGGAGCCCTCAATCAGCCCCAGCATTTT.

The rearrangement links TRBV19 to TRBJ2-2; tentative D call: TRBD2 (5 bases). This CDR3 spans 15 amino acids. Trimming stripped 0 bases from V and 4 bases from J, with 9 bases between. Germline CDR1 and CDR2: LNHDA and SQIVND (reference sequence). This CDR3 is CASSIDERGTGELFF. The CDR3 coding sequence is TGTGCCAGTAGTATAGATGAACGGGGCACCGGGGAGCTGTTTTTT.

This clone was detected only once. CDR3 region: CASSALDGNGANEQFF. The CDR3, as DNA: TGTGCCAGCAGCGCCCTCGACGGGAATGGCGCCAATGAGCAGTTCTTC. This chain uses TRBV9 with TRBJ2-1, with a possible D match to TRBD2 (5 bases). Germline CDR1 SGDLS, CDR2 YYNGEE. V lost 3 bases and J 6 bases, leaving 19 bases between the germline ends. The CDR3 loop spans 16 amino acids.

This clone has more than one count but fewer than ten. The chain employs TRBV5-1 and TRBJ1-2; no clear D. The CDR3 has 13 amino acids. Germline V CDR1 and CDR2: SGHRS, YFSETQ. V was shortened by 4 bases and J by 8 bases, with 15 bases between the two germline ends. CDR3 protein: CASSQKTEEGYTF. CDR3 coding DNA: TGCGCCAGCAGCCAAAAGACCGAGGAGGGCTACACCTTC.

This clone has just a few counts. This chain links TRBV7-8 with TRBJ1-6; 9 nucleotides match TRBD1. The CDR3 extends over 14 amino acids. The V and J ends lost 5 bases and 8 bases, in that order; junction bases with no gene match: 4. CDR1 is SGHVS and CDR2 is FQNEAQ in the germline V gene. Here the CDR3 reads CASSGTGIYSPLHF. CDR3 nucleotides: TGTGCCAGCAGCGGGACAGGGATTTATTCACCCCTCCACTTT.

The V gene is TRBV19, the J gene TRBJ2-6; no clear D. Germline assignment: CDR1 LNHDA and CDR2 SQIVND (reference sequence). Trimming cost V 3 bases and J 2 bases, with 11 bases left between them. The CDR3 has 16 residues. In DNA form, the CDR3 reads TGTGCCAGTAGTATCCCAGCAGGAACTGGGGCCAACGTCCTGACTTTC. Its translation is CASSIPAGTGANVLTF.

This sequence joins TRBV30 and TRBJ2-2; 7 bases are shared with TRBD1. Germline assignment: CDR1 GTSNPN and CDR2 SVGIG (reference sequence). V gave up 3 bases and J gave up 1 base; unmatched junction bases: 8. This CDR3 spans 16 amino acids. The CDR3 nucleotides are TGTGCCTGGAGAATAACAGGGGCGCGGAACACCGGGGAGCTGTTTTTT. It translates to CAWRITGARNTGELFF. The full variable domain, in which reference TRBV30 and TRBJ2-2 provide the parts outside the CDR3, is SQTIHQWPATLVQPVGSPLSLECTVEGTSNPNLYWYRQAAGRGLQLLFYSVGIGQISSEVPQNLSASRPQDRQFILSSKKLLLSDSGFYLCAWRITGARNTGELFFGEGSRLTVL.

The chain joins TRBV25-1 to TRBJ1-1; 7 nucleotides agree with TRBD1. The V gene's germline CDR1 is MGHDK and CDR2 SYGVNS. V dropped 4 bases and J dropped 9; count of bases not matched to a gene: 17. The CDR3 totals 16 residues. The CDR3 loop reads CASSGPGQSSSPQAFF. Written as DNA, the CDR3 is TGTGCCAGCAGTGGCCCGGGACAGTCGAGTTCCCCTCAAGCTTTCTTT.

The rearrangement uses TRBV2 and TRBJ2-2, with a weak D call TRBD2 (6 bases). Germline V CDR1 and CDR2: SNHLY, FYNNEI. The CDR3 runs to 14 residues. V was shortened by 6 bases and J by 4 bases, with 12 bases between the two germline ends. The DNA for the CDR3 is TGTGCCAGCAGCGGGGACTCCACCACCGGGGAGCTGTTTTTT. Its protein product is CASSGDSTTGELFF.

The chain recombines TRBV30 with TRBJ1-2; D ambiguous. Germline V lookup: CDR1 GTSNPN, CDR2 SVGIG (reference sequence). The CDR3 has 12 residues. Trimming stripped 1 base from V and 5 bases from J, with 8 bases between. CDR3 region: CAWSGWGYGYTF. The CDR3 DNA reads TGTGCCTGGAGTGGGTGGGGTTATGGCTACACCTTC.

The rearrangement links TRBV28 to TRBJ1-4; D perhaps matches TRBD1 (5 bases). The V end lost 6 bases, the J end lost 8 bases, and 16 bases lay between the germline ends. The CDR3 has 14 amino acids. Germline V gene data show CDR1 as MDHEN and CDR2 as SYDVKM. The CDR3 region has the DNA TGTGCCAGCAGGGGTCAAGGGGAGAGGGAAAAACTGTTTTTT. Translated: CASRGQGEREKLFF.

This clone showed up just a few times. A much larger clone lies one base from this, so it may be a read error. V usage is TRBV2 and J usage is TRBJ1-1; D remains ambiguous. CDR3 length equals 11 residues. Germline V gene sequence: CDR1 SNHLY, CDR2 FYNNEI. V dropped 6 bases and J dropped 3 bases, with 5 bases sitting between them. Here the CDR3 DNA reads TGTGCCAGCAGCGCGGACACTGAAGCTTTCTTT. Its translation is CASSADTEAFF.